This TCR beta chain appears in the sequencing data of a study of cytomegalovirus exposure and HLA in healthy donors. This CDR3 is built from 14 residues. Germline trimming cut 5 bases from V and 6 bases from J; bases unmatched to any gene: 10. Germline V gene lookup returns CDR1 SGHTA and CDR2 FQGNSA. PCR employed 60 Vbeta and 13 Jbeta primers. The data were produced by immunoSEQ multiplex PCR, yet TCRdb's version contains in-frame clones alone and is incomplete. The sample includes under 300,000 clones, almost 85% seen only once; the top ten take approximately 2%. The chain carries TRBV7-2 and TRBJ2-7; TRBD2 matches 7 bases. The receptor's source is a woman between 35 and 50 years old in good health and CMV-seropositive. The sample was PBMCs. DNA for the CDR3: TGTGCCAGCAGCGCACTCGCGGGAGTCGGCGAGCAGTACTTC. It specifies CASSALAGVGEQYF.